Reported below is one T cell receptor beta chain. Its antigen is unknown. Cells designated naive CD8 were CD45RO-negative and were positively selected for CCR7, with terminally differentiated effector memory CD45RA+ cells excluded. Each of the donors was a healthy adult who was HIV-negative and had not had a recent acute infection or vaccination. The donor cohort consisted entirely of Caucasian adults residing in Nashville, Tennessee. The source of the sample is a study of shared clonotypes between healthy human individuals. Study as a whole: Donors had three CD4 naive, three CD4 memory, two CD8 naive and one CD8 memory plate apiece. Findings of the study overall: Deeper or shallower sequencing was expected to change how clonotypes are shared among donors.

Germline assignment: CDR1 SGHRS and CDR2 YFSETQ. The CDR3 contains 12 residues. Deletions cut 0 bases from V and 10 bases from J, with 8 bases between. Sequenced by immunoSEQ multiplex PCR; TCRdb stores in-frame clones only, minus some. The sample includes some 2,100,000 clones, roughly 91% of them seen just once. The chain has TRBV5-1 and TRBJ2-1; D remains ambiguous. The specimen was naive CD8+ T cells from PBMCs. The sequence was collected from a man younger than 30 in good health. Some clones in this sample may be carry-over from other donors' samples. CDR3 sequence reads: CASSLGGMEQFF. In DNA form, the CDR3 reads TGCGCCAGCAGCTTGGGCGGTATGGAGCAGTTCTTC.